This TCR beta chain was sequenced during a study of T cell responses to AZD1222 COVID-19 vaccine. Clones were sequenced by immunoSEQ multiplex PCR, and TCRdb holds only the in-frame ones, with some missing. Of approximately 140,000 clones listed, less than 95% are singletons. The CDR3 length is 15 residues. V dropped 3 bases and J dropped 2 bases, with 11 bases sitting between them. The germline gives CDR1 SEHNR, CDR2 FQNEAQ (reference sequence). The material was peripheral blood, obtained on day 0 of AZD1222 vaccination. The genes are TRBV7-9 and TRBJ1-3, with a possible D match to TRBD1 (5 bases). The receptor's source is an adult in good health. The CDR3 is CASSLGRETGNTIYF. CDR3 coding DNA: TGTGCCAGCAGCTTGGGCAGGGAGACTGGAAACACCATATATTTT.